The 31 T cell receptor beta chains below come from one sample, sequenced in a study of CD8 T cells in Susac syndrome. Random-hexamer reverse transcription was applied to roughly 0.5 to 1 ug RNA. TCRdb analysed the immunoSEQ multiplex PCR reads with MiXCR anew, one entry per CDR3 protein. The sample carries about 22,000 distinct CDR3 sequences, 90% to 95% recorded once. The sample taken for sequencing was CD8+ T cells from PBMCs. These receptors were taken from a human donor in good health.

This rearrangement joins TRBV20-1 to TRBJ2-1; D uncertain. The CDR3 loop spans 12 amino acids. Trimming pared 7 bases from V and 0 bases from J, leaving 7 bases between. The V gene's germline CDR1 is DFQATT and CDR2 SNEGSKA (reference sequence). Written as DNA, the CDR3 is TGCAGTGGGGAAGACTCCTACAATGAGCAGTTCTTC. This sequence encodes CSGEDSYNEQFF.

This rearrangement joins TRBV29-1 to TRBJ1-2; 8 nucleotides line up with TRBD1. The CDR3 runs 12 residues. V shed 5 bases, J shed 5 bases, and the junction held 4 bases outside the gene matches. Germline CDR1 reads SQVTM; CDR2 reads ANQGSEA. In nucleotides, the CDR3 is TGCAGCGTTTCAGGGGGCTCTTATGGCTACACCTTC. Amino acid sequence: CSVSGGSYGYTF.

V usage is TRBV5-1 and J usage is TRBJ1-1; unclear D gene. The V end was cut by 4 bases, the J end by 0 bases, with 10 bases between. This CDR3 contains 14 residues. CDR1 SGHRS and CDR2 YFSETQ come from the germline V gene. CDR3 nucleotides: TGCGCCAGCAGCGAGGCACACTTGAACACTGAAGCTTTCTTT. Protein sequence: CASSEAHLNTEAFF.

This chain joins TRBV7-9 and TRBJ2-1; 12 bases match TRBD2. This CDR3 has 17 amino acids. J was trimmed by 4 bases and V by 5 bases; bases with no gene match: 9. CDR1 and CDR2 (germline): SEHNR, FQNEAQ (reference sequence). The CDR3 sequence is CASSPETTSGGYNEQFF. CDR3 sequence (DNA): TGTGCCAGCAGCCCAGAGACTACTAGCGGGGGGTACAATGAGCAGTTCTTC.

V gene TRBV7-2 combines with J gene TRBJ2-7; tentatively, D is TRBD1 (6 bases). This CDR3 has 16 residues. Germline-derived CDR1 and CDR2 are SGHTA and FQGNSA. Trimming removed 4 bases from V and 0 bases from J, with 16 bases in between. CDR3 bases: TGTGCCAGCAGCTCCCCGGACAGCCACCCCTCCTACGAGCAGTACTTC. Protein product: CASSSPDSHPSYEQYF.

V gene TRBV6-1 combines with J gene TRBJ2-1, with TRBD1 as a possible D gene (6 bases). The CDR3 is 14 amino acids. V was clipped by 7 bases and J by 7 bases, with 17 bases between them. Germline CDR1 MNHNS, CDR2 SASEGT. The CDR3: CASIQGQRQNEQFF. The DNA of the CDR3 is TGTGCCAGCATTCAAGGACAGAGACAGAATGAGCAGTTCTTC.

The CDR3 bases are TGTGCCAGCAGTGAATCTGCCAGACTCTTCGCGAACACCGGGGAGCTGTTTTTT. Translated: CASSESARLFANTGELFF. The gene calls are TRBV6-4 and TRBJ2-2; D gene ambiguous. The CDR3 consists of 18 residues. Germline CDR1 MRHNA, CDR2 SNTAGT. V lost 3 bases, J lost 0 bases, and 17 bases lay in between.

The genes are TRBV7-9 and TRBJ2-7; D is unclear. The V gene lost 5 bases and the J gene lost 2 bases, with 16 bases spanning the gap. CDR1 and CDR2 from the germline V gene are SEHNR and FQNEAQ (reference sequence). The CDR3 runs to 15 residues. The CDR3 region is CASSPEAAEPYEQYF. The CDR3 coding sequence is TGTGCCAGCAGCCCAGAGGCAGCCGAACCCTACGAGCAGTACTTC.

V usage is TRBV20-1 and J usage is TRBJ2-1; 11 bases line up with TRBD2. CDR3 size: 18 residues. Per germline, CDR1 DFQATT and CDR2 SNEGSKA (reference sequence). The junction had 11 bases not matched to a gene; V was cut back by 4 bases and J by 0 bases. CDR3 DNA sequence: TGCAGTGCTAAAAAACTAGCGGGGGCCCTCAGCTCCTACAATGAGCAGTTCTTC. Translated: CSAKKLAGALSSYNEQFF.

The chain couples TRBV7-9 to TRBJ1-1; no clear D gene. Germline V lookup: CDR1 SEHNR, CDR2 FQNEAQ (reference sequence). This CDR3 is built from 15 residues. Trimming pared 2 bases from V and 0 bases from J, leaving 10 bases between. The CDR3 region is CASSLKDGMNTEAFF. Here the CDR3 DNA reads TGTGCCAGCAGCTTAAAAGACGGCATGAACACTGAAGCTTTCTTT.

CDR3 DNA: TGCAGCGTTCAAGCAGGGAACTCCTACAATGAGCAGTTCTTC. Translating gives CSVQAGNSYNEQFF. The chain employs TRBV29-1 and TRBJ2-1, with a weak D call TRBD1 (5 bases). The V and J ends lost 5 bases and 0 bases respectively, with 11 bases between them. The CDR3 runs to 14 residues. CDR1 is SQVTM, CDR2 ANQGSEA, per germline.

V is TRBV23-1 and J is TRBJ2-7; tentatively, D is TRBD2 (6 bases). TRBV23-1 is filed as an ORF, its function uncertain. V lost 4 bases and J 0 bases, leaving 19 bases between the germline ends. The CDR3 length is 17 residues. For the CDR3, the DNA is TGCGCCAGCAGTCCGAACCTAAGGGACTTCAGCTCCTACGAGCAGTACTTC. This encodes CASSPNLRDFSSYEQYF.

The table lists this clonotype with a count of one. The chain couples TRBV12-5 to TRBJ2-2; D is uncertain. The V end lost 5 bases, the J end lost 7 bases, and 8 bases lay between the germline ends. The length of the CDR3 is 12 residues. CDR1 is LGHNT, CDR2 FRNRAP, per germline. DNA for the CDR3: TGTGCTAGTGGTCCCCCCAGCGGGGAGCTGTTTTTT. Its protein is CASGPPSGELFF.

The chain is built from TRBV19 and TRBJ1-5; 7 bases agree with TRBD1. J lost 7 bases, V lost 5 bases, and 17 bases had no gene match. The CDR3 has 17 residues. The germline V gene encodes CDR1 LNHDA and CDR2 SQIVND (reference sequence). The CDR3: CASSPLHRQGGDQPQHF. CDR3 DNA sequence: TGTGCCAGTAGTCCCCTCCATCGACAGGGAGGGGACCAGCCCCAGCATTTT.

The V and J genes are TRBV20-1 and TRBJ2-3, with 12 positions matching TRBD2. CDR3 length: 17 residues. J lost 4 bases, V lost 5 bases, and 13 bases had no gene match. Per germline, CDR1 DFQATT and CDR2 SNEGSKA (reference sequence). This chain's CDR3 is CSARLAGASFRADTQYF. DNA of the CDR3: TGCAGTGCTCGACTAGCGGGGGCTAGTTTTAGGGCAGATACGCAGTATTTT.

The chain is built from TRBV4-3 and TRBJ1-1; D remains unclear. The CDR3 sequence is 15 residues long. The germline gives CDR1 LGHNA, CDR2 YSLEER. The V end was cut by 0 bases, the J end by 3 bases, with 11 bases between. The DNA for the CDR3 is TGCGCCAGCAGCCAAGAAGATAATCCGCACACTGAAGCTTTCTTT. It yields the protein CASSQEDNPHTEAFF.

The chain's CDR3 is CAIQDASGNTIYF. The CDR3 DNA is TGTGCCATCCAGGATGCCTCTGGAAACACCATATATTTT. The V and J genes are TRBV24-1 and TRBJ1-3; D gene uncertain. V lost 11 bases to trimming and J lost 0 bases, with 10 bases between them. The germline V gene encodes CDR1 KGHDR and CDR2 SFDVKD. The CDR3 is 13 residues long.

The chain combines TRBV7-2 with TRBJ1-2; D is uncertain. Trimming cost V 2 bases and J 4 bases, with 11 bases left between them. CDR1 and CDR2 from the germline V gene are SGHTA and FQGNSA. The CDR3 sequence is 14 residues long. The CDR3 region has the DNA TGTGCCAGCAGCTTACCTCTGGCTCCCTATGGCTACACCTTC. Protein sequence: CASSLPLAPYGYTF.

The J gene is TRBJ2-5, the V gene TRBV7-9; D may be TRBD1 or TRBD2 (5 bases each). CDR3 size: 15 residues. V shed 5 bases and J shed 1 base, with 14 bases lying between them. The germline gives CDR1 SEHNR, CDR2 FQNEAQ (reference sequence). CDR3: CASSPPEGSQETQYF. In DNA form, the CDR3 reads TGTGCCAGCAGCCCCCCCGAGGGGTCCCAAGAGACCCAGTACTTC.

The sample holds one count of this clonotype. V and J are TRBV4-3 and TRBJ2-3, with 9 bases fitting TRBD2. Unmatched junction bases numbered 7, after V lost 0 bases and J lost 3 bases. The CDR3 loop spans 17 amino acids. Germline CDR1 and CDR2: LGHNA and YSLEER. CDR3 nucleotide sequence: TGCGCCAGCAGCCAAGAAAGGGCGGGGGGGCCAACAGATACGCAGTATTTT. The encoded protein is CASSQERAGGPTDTQYF.

The CDR3 spells CASSLRGGRMNTEAFF. CDR3 bases: TGTGCCAGCAGCTTAAGAGGGGGCCGGATGAACACTGAAGCTTTCTTT. The gene calls are TRBV7-2 and TRBJ1-1, with 7 bases fitting TRBD1. This CDR3 spans 16 amino acids. CDR1 and CDR2 (germline): SGHTA, FQGNSA. Trimming removed 2 bases from V and 0 bases from J; junction bases left unmatched: 6. The variable domain in full, completed from reference TRBV7-2 and TRBJ1-1, reads GAGVSQSPSNKVTEKGKDVELRCDPISGHTALYWYRQSLGQGLEFLIYFQGNSAPDKSGLPSDRFSAERTGGSVSTLTIQRTQQEDSAVYLCASSLRGGRMNTEAFFGQGTRLTVV.

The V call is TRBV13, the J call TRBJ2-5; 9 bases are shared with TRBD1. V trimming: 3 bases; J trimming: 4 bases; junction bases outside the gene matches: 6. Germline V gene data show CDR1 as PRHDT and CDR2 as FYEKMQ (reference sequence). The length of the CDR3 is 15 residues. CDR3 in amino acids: CASSFSDRGRETQYF. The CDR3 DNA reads TGTGCCAGCAGCTTTTCGGACAGGGGAAGAGAGACCCAGTACTTC.

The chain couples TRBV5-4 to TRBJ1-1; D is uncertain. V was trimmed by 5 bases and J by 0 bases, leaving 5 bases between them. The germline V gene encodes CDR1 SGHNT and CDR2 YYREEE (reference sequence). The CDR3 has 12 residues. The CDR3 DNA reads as TGTGCCAGCAGGAAGCTGAACACTGAAGCTTTCTTT. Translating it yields CASRKLNTEAFF.

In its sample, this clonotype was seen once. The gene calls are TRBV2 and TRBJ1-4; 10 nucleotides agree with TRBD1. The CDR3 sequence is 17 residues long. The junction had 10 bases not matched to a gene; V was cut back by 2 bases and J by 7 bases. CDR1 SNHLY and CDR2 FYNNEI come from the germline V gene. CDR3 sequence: CASSEMGQGLKGEKLFF. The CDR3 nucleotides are TGTGCCAGCAGTGAAATGGGACAGGGGCTTAAAGGTGAAAAACTGTTTTTT.

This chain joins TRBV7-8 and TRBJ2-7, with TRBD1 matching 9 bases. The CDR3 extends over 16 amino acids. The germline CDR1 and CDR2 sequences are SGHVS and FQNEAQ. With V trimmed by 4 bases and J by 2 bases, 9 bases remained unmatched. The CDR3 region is CASSSRDRVGTYEQYF. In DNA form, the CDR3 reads TGTGCCAGCAGCTCGCGGGACAGGGTAGGAACCTACGAGCAGTACTTC.

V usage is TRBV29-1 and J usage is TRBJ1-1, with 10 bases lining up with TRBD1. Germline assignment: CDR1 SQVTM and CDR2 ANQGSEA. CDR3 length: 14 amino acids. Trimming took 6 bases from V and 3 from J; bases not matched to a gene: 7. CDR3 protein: CSVGGTGDDTEAFF. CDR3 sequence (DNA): TGCAGCGTGGGTGGGACAGGGGATGACACTGAAGCTTTCTTT.

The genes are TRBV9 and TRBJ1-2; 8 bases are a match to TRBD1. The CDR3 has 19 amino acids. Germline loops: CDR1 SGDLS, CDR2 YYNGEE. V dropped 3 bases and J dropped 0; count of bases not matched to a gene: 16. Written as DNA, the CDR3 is TGTGCCAGCAGCGCGACCAGGGACAGGAACGATGGACCTAACTATGGCTACACCTTC. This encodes CASSATRDRNDGPNYGYTF.

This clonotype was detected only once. The CDR3 bases are TGTGCCAGCAGTTTATCACGGGGCGCCTATGGCTACACCTTC. It yields the protein CASSLSRGAYGYTF. The rearrangement joins TRBV27 to TRBJ1-2, with D possibly matching TRBD1 (5 bases). Trimming shortened V by 0 bases and J by 4 bases, and 9 bases separated the two germline ends. The germline V gene encodes CDR1 MNHEY and CDR2 SMNVEV (reference sequence). This CDR3 contains 14 residues.

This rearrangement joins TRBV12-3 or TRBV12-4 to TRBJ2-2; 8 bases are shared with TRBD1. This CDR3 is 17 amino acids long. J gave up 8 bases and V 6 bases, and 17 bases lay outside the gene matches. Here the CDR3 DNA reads TGTGCCAGCAGCGACGGGCAGGGGGCGCCGTTTGTGGGGGAGCTGTTTTTT. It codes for CASSDGQGAPFVGELFF.

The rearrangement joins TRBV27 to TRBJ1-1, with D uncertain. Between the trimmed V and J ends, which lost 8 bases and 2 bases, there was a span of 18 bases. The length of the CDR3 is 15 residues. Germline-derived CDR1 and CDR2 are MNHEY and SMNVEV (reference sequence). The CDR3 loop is CASAAGIDPNTEAFF. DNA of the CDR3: TGTGCCAGCGCGGCGGGGATCGACCCTAACACTGAAGCTTTCTTT.

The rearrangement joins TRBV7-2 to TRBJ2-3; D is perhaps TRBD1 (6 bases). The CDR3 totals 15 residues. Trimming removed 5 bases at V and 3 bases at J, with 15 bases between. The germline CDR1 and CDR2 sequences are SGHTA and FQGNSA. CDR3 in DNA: TGTGCCAGCAGCCGTCGGGACACTATTACAGATACGCAGTATTTT. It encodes CASSRRDTITDTQYF.